The sequence of this T cell receptor (beta chain) was determined in a study of cytomegalovirus exposure and HLA in healthy donors (dated by TCRdb to about 2017). With regard to the full study: An earlier analysis of approximately 640 of the donors reported 250 to 350 Gb of sequence data and some 100 million unique TCR beta sequences from about 179 million T cells. About 300 gigabases of sequencing data and approximately 84 million unique TCR sequences were included in an early release covering under 650 HLA-typed donors. Of the roughly 400 genotyped donors, 81% fell in the genetic ancestry cluster associated with self-reported Caucasian donors. The study aimed to test whether cataloging public T cell receptors could reveal signatures of past pathogen exposure. The study used immunosequencing to profile the T cell repertoires of more than 650 subjects and linked those repertoires to cytomegalovirus serostatus. Besides the first cohort of more than 650 subjects, a separate validation cohort made up of 95 to 150 different subjects was used. To predict cytomegalovirus infection status, the study brought together high-throughput TCR immunosequencing, statistical association of individual TCRs with disease status, and machine learning. To study patterns of TCR occurrence, a later analysis re-analyzed previously published TCR beta repertoires from several hundred donors and added high-resolution HLA genotyping. In the later analysis, no new phenotypic data were used to find candidate immune exposures; instead, reliance was placed on TCR beta sequences and their occurrence across donors. In an earlier analysis of roughly 580 of the donors, high-throughput TCR beta sequencing was used to judge whether each TCR beta V gene segment behaved as functional or pseudogenic. Donor age, sex, ethnicity and CMV serostatus were collected together with the repertoire data. Genome-wide SNP genotypes for about 65% of the roughly 700 donors were used in a later genetic analysis, which treated that subset as a discovery cohort. All discovery cohort repertoires had been generated on a single sequencing platform. Class I and class II HLA loci were covered by the typing at four-digit resolution. Typing coverage differed by locus: A, B, C, DRB1 and DQB1 were typed in roughly 629-630 donors, DQA1 in about 510, DPA1 in approximately 610, and DPB1 in 400 to 490. Because of strong linkage in the cohort, roughly five DR-DQ haplotypes were treated as single units for association and clustering. Among some 400 genotyped donors of the cohort, an average of around 240,000 unique TCR beta nucleotide sequences was sequenced per donor, of which about 18% were non-productive.

The cohort comprised fewer than 700 healthy bone marrow donors. All cohort members were sampled while nominally healthy, although unrecorded immune exposures were likely present. The donor tested CMV seropositive and was one of the 289 seropositive cohort members. Every donor gave a peripheral blood sample, and the peripheral blood mononuclear cells from that sample were used for TCR beta sequencing. The Qiagen DNeasy Blood Extraction Kit was used to extract genomic DNA from the blood cell samples. Here is what the overall study found, with its caveats: The authors suggested that the approach could potentially be extended to other disease states and immunological phenotypes. A later analysis associated about 16,000 TCR beta sequences with specific HLA alleles at a false discovery rate of 0.05. Compared with equally common non-associated chains, HLA-associated TCR beta chains in a later analysis were more clonally expanded and had lower generation probabilities. Assigning TCR associations to individual alleles was difficult when HLA alleles, especially DR and DQ, strongly co-occurred. A further reported finding was that TCR beta sequences accurately predicted the HLA-A and HLA-B alleles for most subjects in the first cohort. Several of the top co-occurrence clusters appeared to be linked to parvovirus B19, influenza, CMV and Epstein-Barr virus, according to a later analysis. Only TCR beta chains were sequenced in this cohort, and the absence of alpha or paired-chain data limited detectable features. Correlated functional status among segregating V segments might be attributable to linkage disequilibrium, but an unknown experimental factor could not be ruled out. The 87-base-pair reads could not distinguish some IMGT-functional V segments, including TRBV6-2 and TRBV6-3, so those segments were excluded. A group of highly shared sequence variants was considered likely to be a technical artifact of the sequencing pipeline. Sequencing depth was assumed to be roughly uniform across donors in the presence/absence analyses, though that assumption may not hold. Most TCR sequences were seen in very few donors, while some public TCRs were found in many individuals. A later analysis found that TCR association rates varied across HLA loci, with DRB1 alleles showing the most associated TCRs and HLA-C alleles the fewest. CMV serostatus was the only immune exposure information available for the cohort. In both the original and validation cohorts, the classifier was reported to diagnose cytomegalovirus status with high specificity and sensitivity. The study listed 150 to 200 TCR beta chains as associated with cytomegalovirus. Because counts were too low, 15 to 20 rarely observed V segments, including chromosome 9 orphons, were left out of the earlier analysis of approximately 500 of the donors. In a later analysis, most CMV-associated TCR beta chains were found to appear HLA-restricted, with HLA associations seemingly driven largely by CMV exposure. Three of the identified cytomegalovirus-associated TCR beta chains were confirmed in vitro to be specific for cytomegalovirus antigens. In an earlier analysis of roughly 560 of the donors, most TCR beta V segments were observed in productive rearrangements about 87% or about 30% of the time, broadly matching IMGT annotations. According to a later genetic analysis, donors in an Asian-associated ancestry cluster had fewer N-insertions in productive TCRs than the approximately 700-donor mean. In a later genetic analysis, a missense DCLRE1C variant was associated with V-gene and J-gene trimming of TCR beta chains, and the association was replicated in an independent cohort. Because HLA typing was missing for some donors at each locus, association tests included only the typed subset.

Sequences SGHRS (CDR1) and YFSETQ (CDR2) are obtained from the germline V gene. The cysteine opens and the phenylalanine closes a CDR3 of 15 amino acids. Only CDR3 DNA is held: 45 bases, read in frame from base 1. Trimming at the junction amounts to 0 bases on V and 0 bases on J, and the germline ends lie 10 bases apart. The protocol used for the library was the immunoSEQ multiplex PCR assay. The multiplex PCR relied on a mix of 60 forward primers for TCR Vbeta segments and 13 reverse primers for TCR Jbeta segments. A multiplex PCR assay on genomic DNA amplified the CDR3 region of rearranged TCR beta genes. Amplified TCR beta libraries were sequenced as 87-base-pair reads on the Illumina HiSeq System. Turning to the authors' computational methods: Across the 670 or so repertoires, a later analysis counted some 80 million unique TCR beta chains, some 11 million of which were shared by at least two donors. A nearest-neighbor algorithm error-corrected the raw reads and collapsed the reads into unique sequences, merging closely related sequences to remove PCR and sequencing errors. To assign V, D and J gene segments, CDR3 sequences were aligned to IMGT reference sequences. Each retained sequence needed at least a six-nucleotide match to both a V gene segment and a J gene segment. A rearrangement counted as productive if the CDR3 had no stop codons and remained in frame with V and J, and every other rearrangement counted as non-productive. CDR3 was defined according to IMGT convention as the region running from the second conserved V-encoded cysteine to the conserved J-encoded phenylalanine. The earlier analysis of about 560 of the donors excluded any sequence lacking an unambiguous match to a single V gene segment. An earlier analysis of over 450 of the donors classified V segments as functional when productive rearrangements were above 56.7% and as segregating when the standard deviation between donors was above 5%. To diagnose cytomegalovirus status from the catalog of TCR beta chain sequences, a statistical classification framework was built. A later analysis assigned V and J genes by comparing TCR nucleotide sequences with IMGT/GENE-DB human TR gene sequences. In a later analysis, CDR3 sequences and most-parsimonious VDJ recombination scenarios were assigned using the TCRdist pipeline. In a later analysis, each TCR beta chain was defined by its CDR3 amino acid sequence together with its V-gene family, and reads without a unique V-gene family were excluded. In a later analysis, around 650 highly shared, low-generation-probability nucleotide sequences were removed to address suspected cross-contamination and a sequencing artifact. A later analysis calculated a clonal expansion index for each public chain from normalized within-repertoire ranks of inferred template counts. In a later analysis, generation probabilities were computed with a VDJ recombination model fitted to out-of-frame rearrangements, and the resulting probabilities were checked against IGoR. A later analysis scored TCR-TCR, TCR-HLA and TCR-CMV co-occurrence with hypergeometric tests, applying a repertoire-size bias correction to TCR pairs. False discovery rates were estimated in a later analysis by permuting HLA or CMV assignments 20 times. In a later analysis, co-occurring TCRs were grouped using DBSCAN, and TCRdist sequence similarity was added for clustering within HLA-allele-positive subsets. Co-occurrence clustering excluded repertoires with fewer than 30,000 or more than 120,000 public chains, plus five with anomalous nucleotide sharing. Held by TCRdb, this immuneACCESS table contains in-frame sequences only and omits some clones. Under half of the omission traces to an unresolved V gene where checked; the cause of the rest is unknown. The V and J calls and clone size are taken from that table; D and trimming were inferred from the DNA. The sample table contains fewer than 250,000 clones; only one count was recorded for more than 65% of them. Of the sample, 3% to 3.5% is held by the ten largest clones.

Details on this clone: The antigen it binds to is not known. One base away there is no much larger clone; base qualities are not given.

This sequence originates from a woman in her 30s in good health and CMV-seropositive. The sample taken for sequencing was PBMCs. This chain is built from TRBV5-1 and TRBJ2-7; the D gene is perhaps TRBD2, from 6 matching bases. CDR3 protein: CASSLVGGYSYEQYF. The DNA sequence is TGCGCCAGCAGCTTGGTTGGGGGGTACTCCTACGAGCAGTACTTC.